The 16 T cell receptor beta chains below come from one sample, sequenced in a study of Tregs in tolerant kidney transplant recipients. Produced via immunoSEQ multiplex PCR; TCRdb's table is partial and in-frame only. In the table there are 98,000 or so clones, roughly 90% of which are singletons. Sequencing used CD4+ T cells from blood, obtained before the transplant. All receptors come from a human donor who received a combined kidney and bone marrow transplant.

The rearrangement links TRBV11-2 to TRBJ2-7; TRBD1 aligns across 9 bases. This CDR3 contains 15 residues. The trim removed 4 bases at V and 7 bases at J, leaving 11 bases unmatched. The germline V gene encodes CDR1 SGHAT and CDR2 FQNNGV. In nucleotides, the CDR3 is TGTGCCAGCAGCTCCCCGGGACAGGGTTTAGGGGAGCAGTACTTC. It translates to CASSSPGQGLGEQYF.

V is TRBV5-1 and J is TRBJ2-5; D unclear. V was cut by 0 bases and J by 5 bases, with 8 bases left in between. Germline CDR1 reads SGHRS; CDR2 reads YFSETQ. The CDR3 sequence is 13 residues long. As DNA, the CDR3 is TGCGCCAGCAGCTTGGCCTTCGGGGAGACCCAGTACTTC. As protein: CASSLAFGETQYF. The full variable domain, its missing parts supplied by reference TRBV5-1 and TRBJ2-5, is KAGVTQTPRYLIKTRGQQVTLSCSPISGHRSVSWYQQTPGQGLQFLFEYFSETQRNKGNFPGRFSGRQFSNSRSEMNVSTLELGDSALYLCASSLAFGETQYFGPGTRLLVL.

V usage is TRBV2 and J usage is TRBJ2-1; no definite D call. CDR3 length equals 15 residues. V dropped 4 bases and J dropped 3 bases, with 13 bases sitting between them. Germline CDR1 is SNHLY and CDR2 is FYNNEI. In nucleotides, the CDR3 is TGTGCCAGCAGTGGACGGCCAGGTAACTACAATGAGCAGTTCTTC. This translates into CASSGRPGNYNEQFF.

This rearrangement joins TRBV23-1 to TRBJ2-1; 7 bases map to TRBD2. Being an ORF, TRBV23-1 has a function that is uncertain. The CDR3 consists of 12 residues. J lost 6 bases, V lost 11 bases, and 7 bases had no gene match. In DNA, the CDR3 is TGCGCCGCCACGACTAGCCGCAATGAGCAGTTCTTC. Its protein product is CAATTSRNEQFF.

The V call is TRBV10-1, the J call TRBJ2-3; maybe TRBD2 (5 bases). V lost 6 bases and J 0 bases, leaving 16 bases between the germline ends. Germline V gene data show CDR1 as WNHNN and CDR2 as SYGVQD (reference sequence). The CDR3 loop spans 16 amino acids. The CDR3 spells CASSRTGWESTDTQYF. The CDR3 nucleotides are TGCGCCAGCAGCCGAACGGGGTGGGAGAGCACAGATACGCAGTATTTT.

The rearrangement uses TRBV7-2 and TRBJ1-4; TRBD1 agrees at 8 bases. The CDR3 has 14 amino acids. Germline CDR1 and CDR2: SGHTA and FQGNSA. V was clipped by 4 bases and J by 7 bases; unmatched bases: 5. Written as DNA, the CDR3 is TGTGCCAGCAGCTCCAGACAGGGGAGTGAAAAACTGTTTTTT. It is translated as CASSSRQGSEKLFF.

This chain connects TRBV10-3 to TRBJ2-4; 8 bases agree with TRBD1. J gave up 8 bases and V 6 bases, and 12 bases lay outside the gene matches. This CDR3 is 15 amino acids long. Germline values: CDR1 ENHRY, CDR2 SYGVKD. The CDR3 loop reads CAISETGASLDIQYF. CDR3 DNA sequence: TGTGCCATCAGCGAGACAGGGGCGAGTCTAGACATTCAGTACTTC.

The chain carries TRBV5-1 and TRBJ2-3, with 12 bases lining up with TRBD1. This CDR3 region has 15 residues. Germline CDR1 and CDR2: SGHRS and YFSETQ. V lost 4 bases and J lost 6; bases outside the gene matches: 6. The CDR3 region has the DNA TGCGCCAGCAGCATTGGGGACAGGGGGCATGATACGCAGTATTTT. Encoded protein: CASSIGDRGHDTQYF.

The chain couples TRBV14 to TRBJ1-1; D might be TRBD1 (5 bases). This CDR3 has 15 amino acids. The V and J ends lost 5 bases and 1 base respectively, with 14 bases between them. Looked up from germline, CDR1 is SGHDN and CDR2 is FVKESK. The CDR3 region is CASSSGPQTNTEAFF. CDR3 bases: TGTGCCAGCAGCTCAGGGCCCCAAACGAACACTGAAGCTTTCTTT.

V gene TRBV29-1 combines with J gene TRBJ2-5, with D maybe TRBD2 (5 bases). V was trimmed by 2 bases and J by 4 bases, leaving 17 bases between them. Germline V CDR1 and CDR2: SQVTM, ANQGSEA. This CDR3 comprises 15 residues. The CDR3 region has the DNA TGCAGCGTTGAAACCCATGGGAGTTTATCAGAGACCCAGTACTTC. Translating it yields CSVETHGSLSETQYF.

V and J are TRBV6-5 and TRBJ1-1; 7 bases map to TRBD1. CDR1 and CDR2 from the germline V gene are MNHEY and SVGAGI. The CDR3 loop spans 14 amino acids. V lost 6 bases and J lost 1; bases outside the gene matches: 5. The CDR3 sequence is CASRRQGPNTEAFF. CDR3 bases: TGTGCCAGCAGAAGACAGGGTCCGAACACTGAAGCTTTCTTT.

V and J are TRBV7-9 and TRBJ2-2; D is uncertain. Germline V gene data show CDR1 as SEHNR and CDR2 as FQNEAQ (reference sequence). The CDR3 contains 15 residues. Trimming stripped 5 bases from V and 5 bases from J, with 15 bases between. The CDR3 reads CASSPILSGTGELFF. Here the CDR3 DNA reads TGTGCCAGCAGCCCCATTTTGTCCGGTACCGGGGAGCTGTTTTTT. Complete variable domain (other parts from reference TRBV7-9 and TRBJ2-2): DTGVSQNPRHKITKRGQNVTFRCDPISEHNRLYWYRQTLGQGPEFLTYFQNEAQLEKSRLLSDRFSAERPKGSFSTLEIQRTEQGDSAMYLCASSPILSGTGELFFGEGSRLTVL.

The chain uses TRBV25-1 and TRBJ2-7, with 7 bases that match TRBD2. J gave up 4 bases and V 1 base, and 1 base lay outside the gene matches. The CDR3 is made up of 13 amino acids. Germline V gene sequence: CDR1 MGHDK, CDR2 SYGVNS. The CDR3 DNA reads TGTGCCAGCAGTGAATTAGCGGGTTACGAGCAGTACTTC. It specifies CASSELAGYEQYF.

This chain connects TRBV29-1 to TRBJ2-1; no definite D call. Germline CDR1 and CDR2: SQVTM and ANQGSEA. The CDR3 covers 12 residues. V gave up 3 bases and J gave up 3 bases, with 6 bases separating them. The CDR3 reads CSVDRGYNEQFF. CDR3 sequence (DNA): TGCAGCGTTGACCGCGGCTACAATGAGCAGTTCTTC.

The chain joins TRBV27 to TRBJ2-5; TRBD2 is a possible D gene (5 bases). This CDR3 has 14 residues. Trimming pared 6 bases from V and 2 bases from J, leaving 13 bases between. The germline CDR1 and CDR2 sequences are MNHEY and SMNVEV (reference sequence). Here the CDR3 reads CASSADYSQETQYF. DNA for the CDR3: TGTGCCAGCAGCGCCGACTACTCGCAAGAGACCCAGTACTTC.

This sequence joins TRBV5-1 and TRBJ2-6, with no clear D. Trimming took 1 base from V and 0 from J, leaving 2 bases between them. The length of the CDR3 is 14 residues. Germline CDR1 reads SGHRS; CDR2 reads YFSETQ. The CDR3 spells CASSLYSGANVLTF. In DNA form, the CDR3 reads TGCGCCAGCAGCTTGTACTCTGGGGCCAACGTCCTGACTTTC.